This T cell receptor beta chain is drawn from a study of long-term antiretroviral therapy in people with HIV. Germline V gene data show CDR1 as SEHNR and CDR2 as FQNEAQ (reference sequence). CDR3 size: 11 residues. Trimming left V 1 base short and J 7 bases short, with 4 bases between. The libraries were made with immunoSEQ v3.0 at survey level. Measured with immunoSEQ multiplex PCR; TCRdb has only the in-frame clones, and not every one. The profile shows approximately 6,500 clones, approximately 83% of them singletons. Two or more post-ART PBMC samples, plus at least one pre-ART sample, were available for each donor.

The TCR was taken from a woman between 45 and 65 years old with HIV. Sample: unsorted PBMCs, taken 3.7 years after starting antiretroviral therapy. This sequence joins TRBV7-9 and TRBJ1-1; no reliable D call. DNA for the CDR3: TGTGCCAGCAGCTTAGGGGGTGAAGCTTTCTTT. It translates to CASSLGGEAFF.